The text below deals with one T cell receptor beta chain. Trimming shortened V by 5 bases and J by 11 bases, and 13 bases separated the two germline ends. Germline V gene lookup returns CDR1 SGHTA and CDR2 FQGNSA. This CDR3 is built from 13 residues. This record comes from a study of blood T cell repertoires in COVID-19. For the study at large: Sites in the United States, Italy and Spain provided acute and convalescent COVID-19 samples.

TCRdb's table, derived via immunoSEQ multiplex PCR, lists solely in-frame clones and lacks some. Among about 180,000 clones, roughly nine tenths were seen once, and the ten largest hold about 1.9%. This chain connects TRBV7-2 to TRBJ1-6; D not resolved. The sequence was obtained from a man aged 18-30 years who had recovered from COVID-19. Sequenced input: peripheral blood. DNA for the CDR3: TGTGCCAGCAGCACTCGAAACGGGGCACCCCTCCACTTT. Translated: CASSTRNGAPLHF.